These 22 T cell receptor beta chains originate from one sample sequenced in a study of blood T cell repertoires in COVID-19. Profiling relied on immunoSEQ multiplex PCR, and the TCRdb table lists in-frame clones only, not all of them. The sample includes some 400,000 clones, around 84% of them seen just once. The sample consisted of peripheral blood. The receptor set was obtained from a human donor in a cohort sampled during active COVID-19.

This sequence joins TRBV29-1 and TRBJ1-2, with no clear D. The CDR3 has 11 residues. Trimming pared 3 bases from V and 8 bases from J, leaving 10 bases between. CDR1 is SQVTM, CDR2 ANQGSEA, per germline. CDR3 loop: CSVDPRGGYTF. The CDR3 coding sequence is TGCAGCGTTGACCCCAGAGGCGGCTACACCTTC.

This clone occurred a few times. The V gene is TRBV30, the J gene TRBJ1-1, with 9 bases identical to TRBD1. V was clipped by 2 bases and J by 4 bases; unmatched bases: 2. Looked up from germline, CDR1 is GTSNPN and CDR2 is SVGIG (reference sequence). CDR3 length: 13 residues. The CDR3 loop reads CAWSSGQGTEAFF. The CDR3, as DNA: TGTGCCTGGAGTTCGGGACAGGGCACTGAAGCTTTCTTT.

V usage is TRBV6-2 or TRBV6-3 and J usage is TRBJ2-2; 8 positions match TRBD2. CDR1 and CDR2 (germline): MNHEY, SVGEGT. The CDR3 runs 15 residues. The trim removed 3 bases at V and 4 bases at J, leaving 4 bases unmatched. In DNA form, the CDR3 reads TGTGCCAGCAGTTATAGACTAGCGAGCACCGGGGAGCTGTTTTTT. Translation gives CASSYRLASTGELFF.

CDR3 region: CASSTLGGSGTGELFF. CDR3 coding DNA: TGTGCCAGCAGTACCTTAGGGGGTTCGGGCACCGGGGAGCTGTTTTTT. This chain links TRBV27 with TRBJ2-2; a weak D match, TRBD1 (6 bases). The germline gives CDR1 MNHEY, CDR2 SMNVEV (reference sequence). The CDR3 extends over 16 amino acids. V gave up 5 bases and J gave up 4 bases, with 17 bases separating them.

The J gene is TRBJ2-2, the V gene TRBV2; weak D call: TRBD2 (6 bases). In germline, CDR1 is SNHLY, CDR2 FYNNEI. The CDR3 covers 16 residues. V lost 6 bases, J lost 0 bases, and 14 bases lay in between. CDR3 residues: CASRGGSHANTGELFF. The CDR3 DNA is TGTGCCAGCAGGGGGGGAAGTCACGCGAACACCGGGGAGCTGTTTTTT.

With regard to this clone: Other nucleotide sequences from this sample produce the same CDR3. The rearrangement joins TRBV7-9 to TRBJ1-5; possibly TRBD1 for D (6 bases). V was pared by 3 bases and J by 3 bases, with 9 bases between. CDR1 SEHNR and CDR2 FQNEAQ come from the germline V gene (reference sequence). The CDR3 runs 14 residues. The CDR3: CASSLGQDNQPQHF. The CDR3 region has the DNA TGTGCCAGCAGCTTGGGACAAGACAATCAGCCCCAGCATTTT.

This chain links TRBV6-2 or TRBV6-3 with TRBJ2-1; 14 nucleotides match TRBD2. Germline-derived CDR1 and CDR2 are MNHEY and SVGEGT. V shed 4 bases, J shed 7 bases, and the junction held 6 bases outside the gene matches. CDR3 size: 16 residues. The CDR3 DNA is TGTGCCAGCAGTTCGCGACTAGCGGGGGGGCCGAATGAGCAGTTCTTC. It is translated as CASSSRLAGGPNEQFF.

There are a few counts of this clone. The chain combines TRBV7-2 with TRBJ2-7, with D perhaps matching TRBD2 (6 bases). Germline assignment: CDR1 SGHTA and CDR2 FQGNSA. The CDR3 has 14 amino acids. Trimming removed 3 bases at V and 7 bases at J, with 16 bases between. CDR3: CASSLGAGPREQYF. In DNA, the CDR3 is TGTGCCAGCAGCTTGGGAGCGGGCCCAAGGGAGCAGTACTTC.

The chain employs TRBV28 and TRBJ2-7, with 12 bases fitting TRBD1. CDR3 size: 17 residues. J was trimmed by 3 bases and V by 6 bases; bases with no gene match: 12. Germline V CDR1 and CDR2: MDHEN, SYDVKM. Written as DNA, the CDR3 is TGTGCCAGCAGGTCCTTTACCGGGACAGGGGGCTACTACGAGCAGTACTTC. Protein sequence: CASRSFTGTGGYYEQYF.

The CDR3 sequence: CASSLGLAGAADTQYF. The CDR3 DNA follows: TGTGCCAGCAGCTTGGGACTAGCGGGAGCCGCAGATACGCAGTATTTT. The chain uses TRBV5-6 and TRBJ2-3; TRBD2 aligns across 12 bases. With 0 bases clipped from V and 4 bases from J, the junction kept 3 bases outside the gene matches. The CDR3 has 16 residues. Germline CDR1 and CDR2: SGHDT and YYEEEE.

The count of this clone is one. The V and J genes are TRBV19 and TRBJ2-1, with 7 bases lining up with TRBD2. CDR3 length equals 13 residues. Germline loops: CDR1 LNHDA, CDR2 SQIVND (reference sequence). V lost 5 bases and J lost 9; bases outside the gene matches: 7. The CDR3 loop reads CASSLEPGGEQFF. DNA of the CDR3: TGTGCCAGTAGTCTCGAGCCGGGAGGTGAGCAGTTCTTC.

The chain joins TRBV5-6 to TRBJ2-1; D perhaps matches TRBD1 (5 bases). The CDR3 is 11 amino acids. Per the germline V gene, CDR1 is SGHDT and CDR2 is YYEEEE. Trimming removed 6 bases from V and 9 bases from J, with 10 bases in between. CDR3 sequence: CASIGASEQFF. In DNA form, the CDR3 reads TGTGCCAGCATTGGGGCTAGTGAGCAGTTCTTC.

The chain couples TRBV23-1 to TRBJ1-2, with 10 bases that match TRBD1. TRBV23-1 is an open reading frame, and its role is uncertain. This CDR3 is built from 16 residues. Germline trimming cut 0 bases from V and 8 bases from J; bases unmatched to any gene: 9. The CDR3 region has the DNA TGCGCCAGCAGTCAATCTAGGACAGGGGGAGGTAGGGGCTACACCTTC. The encoded protein is CASSQSRTGGGRGYTF.

V usage is TRBV5-4 and J usage is TRBJ2-7; 9 bases map to TRBD1. Losses at the gene ends were 4 bases for V and 5 bases for J; bases not matched to a gene: 7. In germline, CDR1 is SGHNT, CDR2 YYREEE (reference sequence). CDR3 length: 14 amino acids. CDR3 sequence (DNA): TGTGCCAGCAGCAGAGGACAGGGGCGGGACGAGCAGTACTTC. Protein: CASSRGQGRDEQYF.

The chain carries TRBV18 and TRBJ2-3; 7 bases match TRBD1. V lost 2 bases to trimming and J lost 2 bases; unmatched junction nucleotides: 1. CDR1 KGHSH and CDR2 LQKENI come from the germline V gene. The CDR3 is 14 amino acids. The CDR3 nucleotides are TGTGCCAGCTCACCAACAGGGGACACAGATACGCAGTATTTT. Translation gives CASSPTGDTDTQYF.

The V and J genes are TRBV4-1 and TRBJ2-3, with D hard to call. The germline V and J ends were trimmed by 3 bases and 5 bases, with 12 bases remaining between them. This CDR3 contains 14 residues. The germline gives CDR1 MGHRA, CDR2 YSYEKL. The CDR3 nucleotides are TGCGCCAGCAGCCACCAGGCCCCCAGAGATACGCAGTATTTT. Translated: CASSHQAPRDTQYF.

This chain uses TRBV28 with TRBJ2-1; 10 bases align to TRBD2. J gave up 7 bases and V 0 bases, and 6 bases lay outside the gene matches. CDR1 MDHEN and CDR2 SYDVKM come from the germline V gene. The CDR3 contains 16 residues. DNA of the CDR3: TGTGCCAGCAGTTTATGGGGTAGCGGGGGGTTGAATGAGCAGTTCTTC. Translated: CASSLWGSGGLNEQFF.

V is TRBV21-1 and J is TRBJ2-1; TRBD1, as called in the table, went unchecked against the DNA. TRBV21-1 is a pseudogene locus. This CDR3 is built from 16 residues. The CDR3 is CASSPFYPDRVGEQFF. CDR3 in DNA: TGTGCCAGCAGCCCCTTCTATCCGGACAGGGTAGGGGAGCAGTTCTTC.

V is TRBV2 and J is TRBJ2-5, with D possibly being TRBD1 (6 bases). The CDR3 runs to 13 residues. Germline CDR1 reads SNHLY; CDR2 reads FYNNEI. V was pared by 10 bases and J by 0 bases, with 12 bases between. CDR3 sequence (DNA): TGTGCCACAACGAAGGGGGACCAAGAGACCCAGTACTTC. It encodes CATTKGDQETQYF.

The gene calls are TRBV5-1 and TRBJ1-4; 9 bases are a match to TRBD1. The CDR3 is made up of 17 amino acids. Germline V gives CDR1 SGHRS, CDR2 YFSETQ. V was clipped by 4 bases and J by 2 bases; unmatched bases: 9. CDR3 amino acids: CASSDTGGFVTNEKLFF. In nucleotides, the CDR3 is TGCGCCAGCAGCGACACAGGGGGCTTCGTGACTAATGAAAAACTGTTTTTT.

The chain couples TRBV5-1 to TRBJ2-5; 9 nucleotides align to TRBD2. Germline V gene data show CDR1 as SGHRS and CDR2 as YFSETQ. The CDR3 runs to 20 residues. The J segment lost 1 base and the V segment lost 6 bases, leaving 22 bases of the junction unmatched. The DNA of the CDR3 is TGCGCCAGCACCGTCGGTCTGGGTATACCCGCGGGGGGGGTCCAAGAGACCCAGTACTTC. Translating gives CASTVGLGIPAGGVQETQYF.

This clone was seen at least ten times. V and J are TRBV11-2 and TRBJ1-3; D is undetermined. Trimming removed 0 bases from V and 4 bases from J, with 7 bases in between. Per germline, CDR1 SGHAT and CDR2 FQNNGV. The CDR3 is made up of 14 amino acids. Here the CDR3 DNA reads TGTGCCAGCAGCTTAGACCTCGTAGGAAACACCATATATTTT. Amino acid sequence: CASSLDLVGNTIYF.